The 27 T cell receptor beta chains given below trace back to one sample, sequenced in a study of siplizumab effects on memory and regulatory T cells. Profiled with immunoSEQ multiplex PCR; TCRdb holds only in-frame clones, not every one. The sample shows about 110,000 clones, roughly nine tenths of them seen only once. Sequenced input: Tregs sorted from blood. The receptors were gathered from a human donor in good health.

In this sample, this clone turned up many times. The gene calls are TRBV18 and TRBJ1-5; 8 bases are a match to TRBD1. The CDR3 has 16 residues. In germline, CDR1 is KGHSH, CDR2 LQKENI. Trimming at V came to 5 bases and at J to 0 bases, leaving 6 bases not matched to a gene. The CDR3 region has the DNA TGTGCCAGCTCAAAGGACAGGGCGGATAGCAATCAGCCCCAGCATTTT. It is translated as CASSKDRADSNQPQHF.

This chain connects TRBV6-5 to TRBJ2-7, with D possibly called TRBD1 or TRBD2 (5 bases each). Trimming left V 8 bases short and J 0 bases short, with 14 bases between. CDR1 is MNHEY and CDR2 is SVGAGI in the germline V gene. The CDR3 length is 14 residues. The CDR3 here is CASGRGRLSYEQYF. CDR3 nucleotides: TGTGCCAGCGGACGGGGACGCCTCTCCTACGAGCAGTACTTC.

The V and J genes are TRBV6-5 and TRBJ2-4; D may be TRBD1 (5 bases). CDR1 and CDR2 (germline): MNHEY, SVGAGI. The CDR3 extends over 13 amino acids. V gave up 2 bases and J gave up 6 bases, with 8 bases separating them. The CDR3 loop reads CASSYDRLNIQYF. The CDR3, as DNA: TGTGCCAGCAGTTACGACAGATTAAACATTCAGTACTTC.

The J gene is TRBJ1-1, the V gene TRBV30, with a possible D match to TRBD1 (5 bases). Trimming pared 3 bases from V and 6 bases from J, leaving 20 bases between. The CDR3 is 15 amino acids. Germline CDR1 and CDR2: GTSNPN and SVGIG (reference sequence). CDR3 DNA sequence: TGTGCCTGGAGCCCAGGATGGGTAGGGGTTGCTGAAGCTTTCTTT. Encoded protein: CAWSPGWVGVAEAFF.

The chain joins TRBV9 to TRBJ2-3, with a tentative D call TRBD2 (6 bases). With 4 bases removed from V and 0 bases from J, the gap between germline ends came to 15 bases. From germline, CDR1 is SGDLS and CDR2 YYNGEE. This CDR3 contains 16 residues. This CDR3 is CASSPPAGLSTDTQYF. In DNA form, the CDR3 reads TGTGCCAGCAGCCCCCCGGCGGGGTTAAGCACAGATACGCAGTATTTT.

CDR3 sequence reads: CASGTRVNQPQHF. CDR3 DNA sequence: TGTGCCAGCGGAACCCGGGTCAATCAGCCCCAGCATTTT. This chain uses TRBV7-2 with TRBJ1-5; no clear D. The CDR3 has 13 residues. Trimming cost V 8 bases and J 3 bases, with 11 bases left between them. CDR1 SGHTA and CDR2 FQGNSA come from the germline V gene.

The chain links TRBV5-1 to TRBJ2-5; 9 nucleotides agree with TRBD1. Germline CDR1 SGHRS, CDR2 YFSETQ. The V segment lost 1 base and the J segment 2 bases; nucleotides outside the gene matches: 6. The CDR3 is made up of 16 amino acids. CDR3: CASSLFLGQGQETQYF. For the CDR3, the DNA is TGCGCCAGCAGCTTGTTCTTAGGACAGGGGCAAGAGACCCAGTACTTC.

The chain links TRBV7-9 to TRBJ2-6, with a weak D call TRBD1 (6 bases). Germline-derived CDR1 and CDR2 are SEHNR and FQNEAQ (reference sequence). CDR3 length: 18 residues. V lost 5 bases and J 0 bases, leaving 17 bases between the germline ends. The chain's CDR3 is CASSRTGTTPSGANVLTF. CDR3 in DNA: TGTGCCAGCAGCCGTACCGGGACAACCCCCTCTGGGGCCAACGTCCTGACTTTC. Full variable domain (rest looked up from reference TRBV7-9 and TRBJ2-6): DTGVSQNPRHKITKRGQNVTFRCDPISEHNRLYWYRQTLGQGPEFLTYFQNEAQLEKSRLLSDRFSAERPKGSFSTLEIQRTEQGDSAMYLCASSRTGTTPSGANVLTFGAGSRLTVL.

This rearrangement joins TRBV18 to TRBJ2-1; D is possibly TRBD2 (6 bases). CDR1 is KGHSH and CDR2 is LQKENI in the germline V gene. V dropped 0 bases and J dropped 8 bases, with 20 bases sitting between them. There are 17 residues in the CDR3. CDR3 loop: CASSPPNGGKTGYEQFF. The CDR3, as DNA: TGTGCCAGCTCACCACCGAACGGAGGGAAAACCGGGTATGAGCAGTTCTTC.

This rearrangement joins TRBV10-2 to TRBJ2-2; TRBD2 matches at 11 bases. Germline values: CDR1 WSHSY, CDR2 SAAADI. There are 16 residues in the CDR3. The V segment lost 6 bases and the J segment 2 bases; nucleotides outside the gene matches: 5. CDR3: CASRTGLADNTGELFF. CDR3 nucleotides: TGCGCCAGCAGGACGGGACTAGCGGATAACACCGGGGAGCTGTTTTTT.

The chain recombines TRBV5-1 with TRBJ2-7, with 11 bases matching TRBD2. The CDR3 has 15 amino acids. CDR1 and CDR2 (germline): SGHRS, YFSETQ. V trimming: 4 bases; J trimming: 3 bases; junction bases outside the gene matches: 6. CDR3 protein: CASSAGTSGFYEQYF. The CDR3 DNA reads as TGCGCCAGCAGCGCCGGGACTAGCGGTTTCTACGAGCAGTACTTC.

The V call is TRBV12-5, the J call TRBJ1-1; maybe TRBD1 (6 bases). V was trimmed by 4 bases and J by 0 bases, leaving 12 bases between them. The CDR3 is 15 residues long. In germline, CDR1 is LGHNT, CDR2 FRNRAP. In nucleotides, the CDR3 is TGTGCTAGTGGTTCGGGGGCTGGGTTGAACACTGAAGCTTTCTTT. This encodes CASGSGAGLNTEAFF.

Note on this clone: Relative to the germline gene, one junction end is altered; a read error may explain this. The V call is TRBV7-9, the J call TRBJ2-7, with D perhaps matching TRBD1 (5 bases). The length of the CDR3 is 18 residues. Germline loops: CDR1 SEHNR, CDR2 FQNEAQ (reference sequence). The CDR3 DNA reads as TGTGCCAGCAGCCTCATGACAGTTAAGGGGTCTCCGCGACAGTACTTGGACTTC. This gives the protein CASSLMTVKGSPRQYLDF.

J is TRBJ2-4 and V is TRBV4-1, with 12 bases matching TRBD2. Germline-derived CDR1 and CDR2 are MGHRA and YSYEKL. V was pared by 0 bases and J by 7 bases, with 19 bases of the junction left unmatched. The CDR3 is made up of 21 amino acids. The chain's CDR3 is CASSQDYRTVTSGGRGNIQYF. In DNA form, the CDR3 reads TGCGCCAGCAGCCAAGATTACAGAACTGTGACTAGCGGGGGAAGGGGGAACATTCAGTACTTC.

This chain connects TRBV11-2 to TRBJ2-1; 8 nucleotides align to TRBD2. Losses at the gene ends were 5 bases for V and 8 bases for J; bases not matched to a gene: 8. CDR1 and CDR2 from the germline V gene are SGHAT and FQNNGV. The CDR3 contains 14 residues. The CDR3 sequence: CASSGGSGIYEQFF. In nucleotides, the CDR3 is TGTGCCAGCAGCGGGGGTAGCGGGATCTATGAGCAGTTCTTC. The full variable domain, with the rest looked up from reference TRBV11-2 and TRBJ2-1, is EAGVAQSPRYKIIEKRQSVAFWCNPISGHATLYWYQQILGQGPKLLIQFQNNGVVDDSQLPKDRFSAERLKGVDSTLKIQPAKLEDSAVYLCASSGGSGIYEQFFGPGTRLTVL.

The V and J genes are TRBV5-1 and TRBJ2-1, with 11 nucleotides matching TRBD2. The length of the CDR3 is 15 residues. J was trimmed by 9 bases and V by 3 bases; bases with no gene match: 8. CDR1 and CDR2 from the germline V gene are SGHRS and YFSETQ. DNA of the CDR3: TGCGCCAGCAGCTCGACTAGCGGGACGCCAGGTGAGCAGTTCTTC. Translating it yields CASSSTSGTPGEQFF.

This chain connects TRBV19 to TRBJ2-3; TRBD2 matches at 12 bases. In germline, CDR1 is LNHDA, CDR2 SQIVND (reference sequence). The CDR3 length is 18 residues. V was pared by 3 bases and J by 0 bases, with 7 bases of the junction left unmatched. CDR3 residues: CASSIYGTSGSSTDTQYF. The DNA of the CDR3 is TGTGCCAGTAGTATCTACGGGACTAGCGGGTCTAGCACAGATACGCAGTATTTT.

The J gene is TRBJ2-3, the V gene TRBV6-1; TRBD1 matches 7 bases. The CDR3 totals 14 residues. Germline loops: CDR1 MNHNS, CDR2 SASEGT. Germline trimming cut 5 bases from V and 1 base from J; bases unmatched to any gene: 3. In DNA form, the CDR3 reads TGTGCCAGCAGTACCACAGGGGGCACAGATACGCAGTATTTT. Translating gives CASSTTGGTDTQYF.

The chain employs TRBV11-2 and TRBJ1-2; perhaps TRBD1 as D (6 bases). The CDR3 totals 14 residues. CDR1 and CDR2 (germline): SGHAT, FQNNGV. Trimming removed 5 bases at V and 7 bases at J, with 17 bases between. The CDR3 spells CASSQGGFGGGYTF. CDR3 DNA: TGTGCCAGCAGCCAAGGGGGATTCGGCGGTGGCTACACCTTC.

This chain connects TRBV5-6 to TRBJ2-1; 8 positions agree with TRBD2. CDR1 and CDR2 from the germline V gene are SGHDT and YYEEEE. V dropped 2 bases and J dropped 12; count of bases not matched to a gene: 7. There are 13 residues in the CDR3. The CDR3 nucleotides read TGTGCCAGCAGCTTCACCGGGACTAGTCTGCAGTTCTTC. Translating gives CASSFTGTSLQFF.

V gene TRBV11-2 combines with J gene TRBJ1-1, with D possibly TRBD1 on 6 matching bases. The CDR3 runs 13 residues. Trimming pared 6 bases from V and 10 bases from J, leaving 18 bases between. Germline V CDR1 and CDR2: SGHAT, FQNNGV. Here the CDR3 reads CASSSPHRVGAFF. Written as DNA, the CDR3 is TGTGCCAGCAGTTCCCCGCACAGGGTGGGAGCTTTCTTT.

A remark on this clone: Other DNA sequences within the sample encode an identical CDR3. The chain couples TRBV29-1 to TRBJ2-5; 7 bases fit TRBD1. From germline, CDR1 is SQVTM and CDR2 ANQGSEA. CDR3 length: 15 amino acids. V lost 5 bases, J lost 5 bases, and 14 bases stayed unmatched. The CDR3, as DNA: TGCAGCGTTTCAGCAGGGGGTGGGGTTGGGGAGACCCAGTACTTC. Translated, it gives CSVSAGGGVGETQYF.

The chain joins TRBV7-9 to TRBJ2-5; D gene ambiguous. The V and J ends lost 4 bases and 10 bases respectively, with 25 bases between them. The germline gives CDR1 SEHNR, CDR2 FQNEAQ (reference sequence). The CDR3 extends over 16 amino acids. This chain's CDR3 is CASSSALGRQFGDQYF. CDR3 nucleotide sequence: TGTGCCAGCAGCTCGGCCCTCGGACGCCAATTTGGGGACCAGTACTTC.

V is TRBV10-1 and J is TRBJ2-2, with TRBD1 identical over 7 bases. CDR1 and CDR2 (germline): WNHNN, SYGVQD (reference sequence). J was trimmed by 5 bases and V by 4 bases; bases with no gene match: 13. The CDR3 runs 17 residues. The CDR3 loop is CASSALKGARSTGELFF. The CDR3 DNA reads TGCGCCAGCAGTGCCTTGAAGGGGGCAAGAAGTACCGGGGAGCTGTTTTTT.

The chain has TRBV29-1 and TRBJ1-2; no clear D. Germline V gene sequence: CDR1 SQVTM, CDR2 ANQGSEA. The CDR3 is made up of 12 amino acids. V gave up 4 bases and J gave up 1 base, with 7 bases separating them. In nucleotides, the CDR3 is TGCAGCGTTGGTGGGGTTAACTATGGCTACACCTTC. Protein: CSVGGVNYGYTF. Together with reference TRBV29-1 and TRBJ1-2, the CDR3 gives the full variable domain: SAVISQKPSRDICQRGTSLTIQCQVDSQVTMMFWYRQQPGQSLTLIATANQGSEATYESGFVIDKFPISRPNLTFSTLTVSNMSPEDSSIYLCSVGGVNYGYTFGSGTRLTVV.

This chain joins TRBV29-1 and TRBJ2-3, with a possible D match to TRBD1 (6 bases). Germline V gives CDR1 SQVTM, CDR2 ANQGSEA. V lost 4 bases and J lost 5, with 10 bases in between. CDR3 length equals 12 residues. The CDR3 DNA sequence: TGCAGCGTTGTAAGAGGGGGAGATACGCAGTATTTT. Translating it yields CSVVRGGDTQYF.

The chain links TRBV4-1 to TRBJ2-3; 9 bases agree with TRBD1. Germline values: CDR1 MGHRA, CDR2 YSYEKL. CDR3 size: 14 residues. Trimming took 3 bases from V and 6 from J; bases not matched to a gene: 4. CDR3 residues: CASSQGQGLDTQYF. In DNA, the CDR3 is TGCGCCAGCAGCCAGGGACAGGGTCTTGATACGCAGTATTTT.